These 11 T cell receptor beta chains were all obtained from the same sample, sequenced in a study of Ad26.COV2.S vaccination and SARS-CoV-2 variants. Documented treatment: some 20 received Ad26.COV2.S at low or high dose, single or two shots; about 5 received placebo; per-sample allocation not given. Each sample was drawn 63 days after the first injection (of vaccine or placebo). Clones were sequenced by immunoSEQ multiplex PCR, and TCRdb holds only the in-frame ones, with some missing. Among hundreds of thousands of clones listed, more than 80% were seen once. The sequencing here drew on peripheral blood, taken in a trial of Ad26.COV2.S vaccine versus placebo. The receptors shown here come from a person between 18 and 65 years old who received the Ad26.COV2.S COVID-19 vaccine or a placebo.

This clone has only a few counts. V gene TRBV7-2 combines with J gene TRBJ1-5; 7 nucleotides align to TRBD1. Unmatched junction bases numbered 11, after V lost 8 bases and J lost 4 bases. Germline V gene data show CDR1 as SGHTA and CDR2 as FQGNSA. The CDR3 totals 15 residues. CDR3 DNA sequence: TGTGCCAGCCCTAGGGGGCAGGGGGTAAATCAGCCCCAGCATTTT. It is translated as CASPRGQGVNQPQHF.

This chain uses TRBV24-1 with TRBJ1-6; 7 nucleotides agree with TRBD1. The CDR3 covers 14 residues. The V and J ends lost 7 bases and 8 bases, in that order; junction bases with no gene match: 7. The germline V gene encodes CDR1 KGHDR and CDR2 SFDVKD. The CDR3 nucleotides are TGTGCCACCAGCGCCGGGACAGTGGATTCACCCCTCCACTTT. Amino acids: CATSAGTVDSPLHF.

The chain carries TRBV5-4 and TRBJ2-5; D is unclear. CDR1 and CDR2 (germline): SGHNT, YYREEE (reference sequence). Trimming shortened V by 3 bases and J by 7 bases, and 16 bases separated the two germline ends. This CDR3 comprises 14 residues. The chain's CDR3 is CASSWPGSPGTQYF. For the CDR3, the DNA is TGTGCCAGCAGCTGGCCCGGCTCCCCGGGGACCCAGTACTTC.

The count of this clone is one. The chain combines TRBV10-3 with TRBJ2-2, with D perhaps matching TRBD1 (7 bases). The germline V and J ends were trimmed by 0 bases and 5 bases, with 13 bases remaining between them. The CDR3 is 16 residues long. Germline V CDR1 and CDR2: ENHRY, SYGVKD. The CDR3: CAISESLAGGTGELFF. For the CDR3, the DNA is TGTGCCATCAGTGAGTCGTTGGCAGGGGGGACCGGGGAGCTGTTTTTT.

The genes are TRBV5-1 and TRBJ1-1; D ambiguous. Germline CDR1 reads SGHRS; CDR2 reads YFSETQ. This CDR3 comprises 12 residues. The V end lost 4 bases, the J end lost 5 bases, and 9 bases lay between the germline ends. DNA for the CDR3: TGCGCCAGCAGCCCACCCGGGACTGAAGCTTTCTTT. Translating it yields CASSPPGTEAFF.

This clone has only one observation. This chain uses TRBV19 with TRBJ2-3; no reliable D call. CDR1 is LNHDA and CDR2 is SQIVND in the germline V gene (reference sequence). The CDR3 totals 13 residues. V lost 3 bases to trimming and J lost 6 bases, with 10 bases between them. In DNA, the CDR3 is TGTGCCAGTAGTATGGAAGCACGGGATACGCAGTATTTT. This codes for CASSMEARDTQYF. The whole variable domain, remainder taken from reference TRBV19 and TRBJ2-3, is DGGITQSPKYLFRKEGQNVTLSCEQNLNHDAMYWYRQDPGQGLRLIYYSQIVNDFQKGDIAEGYSVSREKKESFPLTVTSAQKNPTAFYLCASSMEARDTQYFGPGTRLTVL.

Only a few counts were recorded for this clone. The chain recombines TRBV9 with TRBJ2-7; 9 bases align to TRBD1. V was clipped by 5 bases and J by 7 bases; unmatched bases: 13. Looked up from germline, CDR1 is SGDLS and CDR2 is YYNGEE. This CDR3 contains 15 residues. The CDR3 is CASSARQGGQGEQYF. CDR3 DNA: TGTGCCAGCAGTGCAAGACAGGGGGGTCAAGGGGAGCAGTACTTC.

The chain recombines TRBV14 with TRBJ2-7; TRBD1 might be the D (7 bases). CDR1 and CDR2 from the germline V gene are SGHDN and FVKESK. The V gene lost 2 bases and the J gene lost 6 bases, with 8 bases spanning the gap. The CDR3 consists of 12 residues. The CDR3 sequence: CASSQQGGEQYF. The DNA for the CDR3 is TGTGCCAGCAGCCAACAGGGGGGCGAGCAGTACTTC.

This chain links TRBV6-2 or TRBV6-3 with TRBJ1-2; D gene unclear. This CDR3 spans 14 amino acids. The germline V gene has CDR1 MNHEY and CDR2 SVGEGT. Trimming removed 6 bases from V and 1 base from J, with 12 bases in between. In DNA, the CDR3 is TGTGCCAGCAGCAGTGGCAGCTTTAACTATGGCTACACCTTC. As protein: CASSSGSFNYGYTF.

The V call is TRBV5-8, the J call TRBJ1-4; unclear D gene. This CDR3 region has 14 residues. CDR1 and CDR2 (germline): SGHTS, YDEGEE. Trimming shortened V by 4 bases and J by 0 bases, and 7 bases separated the two germline ends. Here the CDR3 DNA reads TGTGCCAGCAGCCTACCTGCAACTAATGAAAAACTGTTTTTT. Encoded protein: CASSLPATNEKLFF. The full variable domain, with the rest looked up from reference TRBV5-8 and TRBJ1-4, is EAGVTQSPTHLIKTRGQQATLRCSPISGHTSVYWYQQALGLGLQFLLWYDEGEERNRGNFPPRFSGRQFPNYSSELNVNALELEDSALYLCASSLPATNEKLFFGSGTQLSVL.

This sequence joins TRBV6-5 and TRBJ1-3; maybe TRBD1 (5 bases). V lost 2 bases and J 2 bases, leaving 10 bases between the germline ends. The CDR3 loop spans 15 amino acids. Germline V lookup: CDR1 MNHEY, CDR2 SVGAGI. This CDR3 is CASSYGGSPGNTIYF. The CDR3 nucleotides are TGTGCCAGCAGTTACGGGGGGTCCCCTGGAAACACCATATATTTT.